The present TCR beta chain was sequenced within a study of beta chain features in type 1 diabetes. The authors sorted CD4+ naive, central memory, regulatory and stem cell-like memory cells via CD45RO/CCR7/CD25/CD127/CD95/CD27. The study reverse transcribed the entire isolated RNA, so it sequenced expressed TCRB transcripts. Sequencing used immunoSEQ multiplex PCR; TCRdb keeps in-frame clones, though not all of them. Among about 320,000 clones, 11% to 15% were seen once, and the ten largest hold about 6.6%. Study outcomes and limitations: In all four CD4+ subsets, TCRB CDR3 length was significantly, moderately reduced in type 1 diabetes. At VDJ recombination sites, type 1 diabetes patients had fewer insertions and more deleted nucleotides. It was among patients, rather than healthy donors, that naive, central memory and Treg TCRB repertoires appeared more similar.

Only a few counts were recorded for this clone. The target antigen is unknown. The CDR3 spans 14 residues. The ends were cut back, 5 bases at V and 4 bases at J, with 11 bases in the middle. CDR1 and CDR2 (germline): SGHVS, FNYEAQ. The sequenced sample consisted of central memory CD4+ T cells from blood. The TCR was taken from a man aged 25 to 40 in good health. The V and J genes are TRBV7-6 and TRBJ2-2; D is ambiguous. The CDR3 loop is CASSPPGGTGELFF. CDR3 in DNA: TGTGCCAGCAGCCCCCCCGGCGGCACCGGGGAGCTGTTTTTT.